This passage covers 6 T cell receptor beta chains from one sample sequenced in a study of T-cell reconstitution after alpha-beta-depleted transplantation in children. A library of TCRbeta sequences, prepared with unique molecular identifiers, was generated. TCRdb analysed the PCR reads with MiXCR anew, one entry per CDR3 protein. The table shows around 960,000 distinct CDR3 sequences, with roughly 29% occurring only once. The sequencing here drew on PBMCs, mostly from graft donor cells, taken 360 days after TCRalphabeta/CD19-depleted stem cell transplant. The receptors derive from a boy under two years old who had a stem cell transplant for SCID, so the T cells may come from the graft donor.

This clonotype was counted a few times. The CDR3: CASSLVGGLSGNTIYF. The CDR3 DNA is TGTGCCAGCAGCTTGGTCGGGGGCCTCTCTGGAAACACCATATATTTT. This chain connects TRBV5-5 to TRBJ1-3; perhaps TRBD1 as D (6 bases). CDR1 is SGHKS and CDR2 is YYEKEE in the germline V gene (reference sequence). V dropped 0 bases and J dropped 0 bases, with 10 bases sitting between them. The CDR3 sequence is 16 residues long.

There are many counts of this clonotype. J is TRBJ2-3 and V is TRBV12-3 or TRBV12-4; D assignment may be TRBD1 or TRBD2 (5 bases each). V lost 7 bases, J lost 0 bases, and 11 bases lay in between. The CDR3 extends over 14 amino acids. CDR3 residues: CASTLEGSTDTQYF. The CDR3 DNA follows: TGTGCCAGCACCCTAGAGGGGAGCACAGATACGCAGTATTTT.

The chain employs TRBV5-1 and TRBJ1-3, with D maybe TRBD1 (6 bases). The V end was cut by 7 bases, the J end by 0 bases, with 8 bases between. CDR3 length equals 13 residues. CDR1 and CDR2 from the germline V gene are SGHRS and YFSETQ. CDR3 residues: CASWDTSGNTIYF. CDR3 nucleotides: TGCGCCAGCTGGGACACCTCTGGAAACACCATATATTTT.

This clonotype has more than one count but fewer than ten. This chain links TRBV27 with TRBJ2-7; D call uncertain. V lost 5 bases and J 4 bases, leaving 9 bases between the germline ends. Germline CDR1 reads MNHEY; CDR2 reads SMNVEV (reference sequence). The CDR3 extends over 12 amino acids. DNA of the CDR3: TGTGCCAGCAGTGCTGGGTCGTACGAGCAGTACTTC. Amino acids: CASSAGSYEQYF.

In this sample, this clonotype turned up a few times. V and J are TRBV7-2 and TRBJ2-5; maybe TRBD2 (7 bases). From germline, CDR1 is SGHTA and CDR2 FQGNSA. The CDR3 has 16 amino acids. V dropped 5 bases and J dropped 2 bases, with 18 bases sitting between them. CDR3 DNA sequence: TGTGCCAGCAGCCAACACCCGGGGGGCTTACAAGAGACCCAGTACTTC. This encodes CASSQHPGGLQETQYF.

This clonotype was observed a few times. The chain combines TRBV12-3 or TRBV12-4 with TRBJ2-2, with 8 positions matching TRBD1. The CDR3 is 15 residues long. J lost 5 bases, V lost 5 bases, and 7 bases had no gene match. The CDR3 loop reads CASSPRTGKTGELFF. In DNA form, the CDR3 reads TGTGCCAGCAGTCCTCGGACAGGGAAAACCGGGGAGCTGTTTTTT.